The TCR beta chain under discussion was sequenced for a study of OX40 agonist ivuxolimab in advanced cancers. The study in broad terms: Ivuxolimab, which targeted the costimulatory receptor OX40 (CD134), was an agonistic, fully human IgG2 monoclonal antibody. Of the roughly 54 dose-escalation patients, hepatocellular carcinoma was present in some 19, melanoma in roughly 15, renal cell carcinoma in 9 and head and neck cancer in 9. Patients were allowed to have had prior anti-PD-1, anti-PD-L1 or anti-CTLA-4 therapy, and approximately 37% of the dose-escalation patients had been treated with checkpoint inhibitors. Intravenous ivuxolimab was administered to patients every 2 weeks at six dose levels: 0.01, 0.1, 0.3, 1.5, 3 and 10 mg/kg. In the dose-escalation cohort, 65% to 90% of patients were male, and the mean age was approximately 60 years, with a range of about 23 to 90. Partial responses were achieved by three dose-escalation patients, of whom one had hepatocellular carcinoma and two had cutaneous melanoma. Peripheral TCRbeta sequencing aimed to test whether ivuxolimab altered TCR sequence diversity and caused clonal T-cell expansion. The paper describes the monotherapy dose-escalation part (N of about 50 patients) of the phase I trial of ivuxolimab. Overall results and qualifications from the work: Partial responders in the 0.1-3.0 mg/kg groups had among the lowest normalized peripheral clonal expansion, especially among CD8+ T cells. After ivuxolimab, expanded clones were on average more numerous among CD8+ T cells than among CD4+ T cells. At doses of 0.1 to 3.0 mg/kg, clonal expansion of both CD4+ and CD8+ blood T cells was observed from baseline to week 6. Low levels of normalized T-cell clonal expansion were also seen in some patients who did not respond. Antigen specificity was not determined for the clonally expanded peripheral T cells.

For this clone: This clone's antigen is unknown. No base quality information exists; no much larger clone differs at one position.

Its CDR3 holds 13 amino acids, cysteine through phenylalanine. The sequence is cut down to CDR3 DNA, 39 bases in frame from base 1. The junction shows trimming of 5 bases on V and 5 bases on J, plus 12 bases between the germline ends. CDR1 LGHNA and CDR2 YNFKEQ were looked up in the germline V gene. For sequencing of the TCRbeta CDR3 region, genomic DNA was extracted from the sorted cells. The immunoSEQ Assay was used for sequencing of TCRbeta CDR3 regions. TCRdb limited this immuneACCESS table to in-frame rearrangements with V and J called. A share of clones is missing; checked studies link under half to unresolved V genes, and the rest is unexplained. This sample gives 30,000 to 45,000 clones in total; around 73% of them show up just once. The top ten hold 13% of the sample. Patients with autoimmune disease history or receiving systemic immunosuppression were excluded from the trial. Peripheral blood for TCR sequencing was collected from all dose cohorts at baseline, on cycle 4 day 1, and on cycle 7 day 1. Samples were obtained from an open-label, multicenter, first-in-human phase I dose-escalation trial of ivuxolimab. The trial enrolled adults with locally advanced or metastatic head and neck squamous cell, hepatocellular, melanoma or renal cell carcinoma. CD4+ and CD8+ T cells were sorted separately from peripheral blood before TCR sequencing.

The clonotype was recovered from an adult with an advanced solid tumor such as melanoma, head and neck, liver or kidney cancer. The input for sequencing was CD4+ or CD8+ T cells sorted from blood, taken in a trial of the OX40 agonist ivuxolimab. The rearranged segments are TRBV4-2 and TRBJ2-5; a tentative D match to TRBD2 spans 6 bases. The CDR3 region has the sequence CASSFGGGETQYF. The DNA sequence reads TGTGCCAGCAGCTTCGGGGGTGGGGAGACCCAGTACTTC.